The sequence of this T cell receptor (beta chain) was determined in a study of blood T cells in healthy people across ages. Germline V gene sequence: CDR1 DFQATT, CDR2 SNEGSKA (reference sequence). The CDR3 contains 15 residues. V lost 6 bases and J lost 1; bases outside the gene matches: 10. The second PCR ran roughly 6 to 11 cycles with a sample-barcoded 5' primer and J-beta primers. The template-switch adaptor was a 5' adaptor with 12 random nucleotides. It tagged each cDNA molecule. TCRdb analysed the 5' RACE reads with MiXCR anew, one entry per CDR3 protein. The repertoire consists of about 1.8 million distinct CDR3 sequences, with about 49% occurring once and the leading ten covering less than 2.5%. Russia was home to the donors, healthy Caucasian individuals aged about 6 to 90. Total RNA was isolated from each sample in quantities of at least 6 micrograms.

The clonotype was recovered from a woman aged 40 to 50 in good health. The sequencing input was blood. The V gene is TRBV20-1, the J gene TRBJ2-5, with 8 bases lining up with TRBD2. Here the CDR3 DNA reads TGCAGTGCGCCTCAATACGGGGGGGCCCAAGAGACCCAGTACTTC. Translation: CSAPQYGGAQETQYF.